This T cell receptor beta chain was captured by sequencing in a study of T cell changes during pregnancy in multiple sclerosis. With 1 base clipped from V and 3 bases from J, the junction kept 4 bases outside the gene matches. The CDR3 length is 16 residues. CDR1 is SEHNR and CDR2 is FQNEAQ in the germline V gene (reference sequence). Profiled with immunoSEQ multiplex PCR; TCRdb holds only in-frame clones, not every one. The table lists 90,000 to 100,000 clones, about 90% of them singletons. The sample in question was peripheral blood, obtained after pregnancy. The clonotype comes from a female donor in good health, enrolled as a control in a pregnancy study. The V call is TRBV7-9, the J call TRBJ2-1, with 9 bases matching TRBD1. CDR3 nucleotide sequence: TGTGCCAGCAGCTTAGTTGGGACAGGGCGCTACAATGAGCAGTTCTTC. It is translated as CASSLVGTGRYNEQFF.